The 20 T cell receptor beta chains in this list originate from one sample, sequenced in a study of vaccination and CD4 T cells after COVID-19. CD4+ T cells that had been cultured provided DNA sequenced with the Oncomine TCR Beta short-read assay. TCRdb ran MiXCR on the PCR reads and lists one entry per CDR3 protein. The table has tens of thousands of distinct CDR3 sequences, about 40% seen once. Their cognate antigens are unknown. Sample time point: late sampling 161 to 241 days after vaccination in a few convalescent patients. Treatment reported: roughly 10-day PBMC culture with coronavirus spike peptide pools or control peptides (ViraFEST assay). The sequenced sample was CD4+ T cells from blood, cultured in vitro, obtained about 7 months after SARS-CoV-2 vaccination. These receptors were obtained from a human donor who had recovered from COVID-19.

This clonotype was seen a single time. The chain carries TRBV28 and TRBJ2-1; TRBD2 agrees at 10 bases. The germline CDR1 and CDR2 sequences are MDHEN and SYDVKM. This CDR3 is 17 amino acids long. V lost 1 base to trimming and J lost 0 bases; unmatched junction nucleotides: 3. CDR3 amino acids: CASSLLAGGHSYNEQFF. The CDR3 DNA is TGTGCCAGCAGTTTATTAGCGGGAGGACACTCCTACAATGAGCAGTTCTTC. Full variable domain (remainder filled in from reference TRBV28 and TRBJ2-1): DVKVTQSSRYLVKRTGEKVFLECVQDMDHENMFWYRQDPGLGLRLIYFSYDVKMKEKGDIPEGYSVSREKKERFSLILESASTNQTSMYLCASSLLAGGHSYNEQFFGPGTRLTVL.

The chain employs TRBV20-1 and TRBJ2-3, with TRBD1 identical over 7 bases. This CDR3 region has 14 residues. V shed 5 bases, J shed 1 base, and the junction held 6 bases outside the gene matches. The germline gives CDR1 DFQATT, CDR2 SNEGSKA (reference sequence). CDR3 sequence: CSASDRARTDTQYF. The CDR3 nucleotides read TGCAGTGCTTCCGACAGGGCGCGCACAGATACGCAGTATTTT.

This clonotype was seen only once. This rearrangement joins TRBV11-2 to TRBJ2-3; 7 bases are shared with TRBD1. Germline V gene lookup returns CDR1 SGHAT and CDR2 FQNNGV. J was trimmed by 11 bases and V by 1 base; bases with no gene match: 9. This CDR3 has 14 amino acids. The DNA for the CDR3 is TGTGCCAGCAGCTTAGCCAGACGGGACAGCCAGCAGTATTTT. Residues: CASSLARRDSQQYF.

The chain joins TRBV20-1 to TRBJ2-1; D unclear. Germline V gene sequence: CDR1 DFQATT, CDR2 SNEGSKA (reference sequence). There are 14 residues in the CDR3. Between the trimmed V and J ends, which lost 3 bases and 3 bases, there was a span of 12 bases. The CDR3: CSASTPFHYNEQFF. CDR3 coding DNA: TGCAGTGCTAGTACTCCGTTCCACTACAATGAGCAGTTCTTC.

This clonotype occurred a few times. The chain carries TRBV6-2 or TRBV6-3 and TRBJ1-5, with D tentatively TRBD1 (5 bases). Germline lookup yields CDR1 MNHEY and CDR2 SVGEGT. The CDR3 runs 13 residues. Trimming pared 5 bases from V and 5 bases from J, leaving 10 bases between. In nucleotides, the CDR3 is TGTGCCAGCAGTCCAGGGATTTATCAGCCCCAGCATTTT. It is translated as CASSPGIYQPQHF.

This clonotype counts as large (0.1 to 1%). CDR3 in DNA: TGTGCCAGCACCCGGGGTAGCGGAACCTACGAGCAGTACTTC. It yields the protein CASTRGSGTYEQYF. The V and J genes are TRBV6-2 or TRBV6-3 and TRBJ2-7, with D possibly TRBD2 on 6 matching bases. V gave up 7 bases and J gave up 2 bases, with 15 bases separating them. The CDR3 length is 14 residues. The V gene's germline CDR1 is MNHEY and CDR2 SVGEGT.

This clonotype showed up just a few times. The gene calls are TRBV20-1 and TRBJ2-5; possibly TRBD2 for D (5 bases). CDR3 size: 12 residues. V was pared by 5 bases and J by 1 base, with 8 bases between. Looked up from germline, CDR1 is DFQATT and CDR2 is SNEGSKA (reference sequence). The CDR3: CSAEEVQETQYF. CDR3 coding DNA: TGCAGTGCTGAGGAGGTCCAAGAGACCCAGTACTTC.

J is TRBJ2-5 and V is TRBV2; D is possibly TRBD1 (6 bases). This CDR3 is built from 11 residues. CDR1 and CDR2 (germline): SNHLY, FYNNEI. With 7 bases removed from V and 13 bases from J, the gap between germline ends came to 16 bases. The CDR3 sequence is CASNQGGRPYF. CDR3 in DNA: TGTGCCAGCAACCAAGGGGGAAGACCGTACTTC.

This clonotype occurred a few times. The CDR3 DNA is TGTGCCAGCAGCTTAAAGGGGGTACGTGGCTACACCTTC. The encoded protein is CASSLKGVRGYTF. The rearrangement links TRBV7-2 to TRBJ1-2; D may be TRBD1 (6 bases). The CDR3 is made up of 13 amino acids. Germline V lookup: CDR1 SGHTA, CDR2 FQGNSA. Between the trimmed V and J ends, which lost 2 bases and 7 bases, there was a span of 11 bases.

This chain connects TRBV7-9 to TRBJ2-1; D remains ambiguous. Trimming took 1 base from V and 7 from J, leaving 11 bases between them. The V gene's germline CDR1 is SEHNR and CDR2 FQNEAQ (reference sequence). The CDR3 is 14 residues long. CDR3 bases: TGTGCCAGCAGCTTAGGCCAGGTTGGAAATGAGCAGTTCTTC. Translated, it gives CASSLGQVGNEQFF.

The rearrangement joins TRBV5-1 to TRBJ2-1; TRBD1 is a possible D gene (5 bases). In germline, CDR1 is SGHRS, CDR2 YFSETQ. CDR3 size: 15 residues. Trimming took off 2 bases at V and 6 bases at J, with 15 bases between the two ends. CDR3 coding DNA: TGCGCCAGCAGCTTTCAGACAGTCCCATCCAATGAGCAGTTCTTC. Translating it yields CASSFQTVPSNEQFF. Using reference TRBV5-1 and TRBJ2-1 for the parts outside the CDR3, the full variable domain is KAGVTQTPRYLIKTRGQQVTLSCSPISGHRSVSWYQQTPGQGLQFLFEYFSETQRNKGNFPGRFSGRQFSNSRSEMNVSTLELGDSALYLCASSFQTVPSNEQFFGPGTRLTVL.

J is TRBJ2-3 and V is TRBV7-9; 12 positions agree with TRBD2. The CDR3 consists of 14 residues. Per the germline V gene, CDR1 is SEHNR and CDR2 is FQNEAQ (reference sequence). The J segment lost 5 bases and the V segment lost 4 bases, leaving 1 base of the junction unmatched. The CDR3 is CASSSGLAGDTQYF. In DNA, the CDR3 is TGTGCCAGCAGCTCGGGACTAGCGGGAGATACGCAGTATTTT.

V gene TRBV10-3 combines with J gene TRBJ2-7; a possible D gene is TRBD1 (6 bases). V was pared by 6 bases and J by 6 bases, with 24 bases between. Germline V gene data show CDR1 as ENHRY and CDR2 as SYGVKD. This CDR3 is built from 16 residues. CDR3 nucleotide sequence: TGTGCCATCAGGGCCCCAGGGGATGGGTCCGTGGGCGAGCAGTACTTC. Amino acids: CAIRAPGDGSVGEQYF.

This clonotype came up a few times. This chain connects TRBV19 to TRBJ2-5; D unclear. Germline CDR1 and CDR2: LNHDA and SQIVND (reference sequence). The CDR3 totals 14 residues. The ends were cut back, 5 bases at V and 6 bases at J, with 16 bases in the middle. CDR3 sequence reads: CASSVLVTQKTQYF. DNA for the CDR3: TGTGCCAGTAGTGTTCTAGTGACTCAGAAGACCCAGTACTTC.

The table lists this clonotype with a few counts. The chain couples TRBV7-3 to TRBJ2-3; tentative D call: TRBD1 (6 bases). The germline V gene has CDR1 SGHTA and CDR2 FQGTGA. The CDR3 consists of 14 residues. The V end was cut by 2 bases, the J end by 6 bases, with 12 bases between. The chain's CDR3 is CASSLGGHRDTQYF. In nucleotides, the CDR3 is TGTGCCAGCAGCTTAGGGGGACACCGCGATACGCAGTATTTT.

The V and J genes are TRBV18 and TRBJ2-7, with TRBD2 matching over 11 bases. Trimming cost V 0 bases and J 4 bases; bases outside gene matches: 2. Germline CDR1 and CDR2: KGHSH and LQKENI. The CDR3 loop spans 15 amino acids. DNA for the CDR3: TGTGCCAGCTCACCACCTAGCGGGAGGGCGTACGAGCAGTACTTC. This encodes CASSPPSGRAYEQYF.

The V gene is TRBV2, the J gene TRBJ1-6; 10 bases are shared with TRBD1. CDR1 and CDR2 from the germline V gene are SNHLY and FYNNEI. This CDR3 region has 14 residues. The junction had 4 bases not matched to a gene; V was cut back by 6 bases and J by 8 bases. The CDR3 region has the DNA TGTGCCAGCAGCGCCGGGACAGGGGATTCACCCCTCCACTTT. Its protein product is CASSAGTGDSPLHF.

V gene TRBV15 combines with J gene TRBJ2-1; D may be TRBD1 (7 bases). Deletions cut 5 bases from V and 4 bases from J, with 24 bases between. The CDR3 runs to 18 residues. CDR1 is LNHNV and CDR2 is YYDKDF in the germline V gene (reference sequence). CDR3 coding DNA: TGTGCCACCAGCGGCGGGACAGCGACTTGGCGGGGATACAATGAGCAGTTCTTC. It yields the protein CATSGGTATWRGYNEQFF.

V and J are TRBV7-2 and TRBJ2-2; weak D call: TRBD1 (5 bases). Looked up from germline, CDR1 is SGHTA and CDR2 is FQGNSA. The V gene lost 5 bases and the J gene lost 3 bases, with 19 bases spanning the gap. This CDR3 has 17 residues. The CDR3 bases are TGTGCCAGCAGCCCCCAACCAGGACACATATACACCGGGGAGCTGTTTTTT. Translating gives CASSPQPGHIYTGELFF.

This clonotype was counted only a few times. The chain links TRBV7-9 to TRBJ2-5; 12 bases are shared with TRBD2. The CDR3 is 15 residues long. From germline, CDR1 is SEHNR and CDR2 FQNEAQ (reference sequence). V dropped 5 bases and J dropped 2; count of bases not matched to a gene: 3. The CDR3 protein is CASSAGLAGQETQYF. CDR3 nucleotide sequence: TGTGCCAGCAGCGCCGGACTAGCGGGACAAGAGACCCAGTACTTC. Drawing the rest from reference TRBV7-9 and TRBJ2-5, the complete variable domain is DTGVSQNPRHKITKRGQNVTFRCDPISEHNRLYWYRQTLGQGPEFLTYFQNEAQLEKSRLLSDRFSAERPKGSFSTLEIQRTEQGDSAMYLCASSAGLAGQETQYFGPGTRLLVL.